This T cell receptor (beta chain) comes out of a study of long-term antiretroviral therapy in people with HIV. Study-wide findings and caveats: HIV repertoires covered narrower CDR3 length ranges than controls did.

A note on this clone: Its antigen is not known.

All donors provided no fewer than one pre-ART and no fewer than two post-ART PBMC samples. Treated in the United States were all of the participants with HIV. The libraries were made with immunoSEQ v3.0 at survey level. Produced via immunoSEQ multiplex PCR; TCRdb's table is partial and in-frame only. The sample lists roughly 12,000 clones, roughly three quarters seen once, with under 14% in the top ten. CDR3 length equals 15 residues. Germline CDR1 and CDR2: SGHRS and YFSETQ. Trimming cost V 0 bases and J 3 bases, with 13 bases left between them. This sequence was found in a woman aged 40-49 years with HIV. Sample: unsorted PBMCs, taken 0.8 years before starting antiretroviral therapy. The gene calls are TRBV5-1 and TRBJ2-7, with a tentative D call TRBD2 (6 bases). The CDR3 region has the DNA TGCGCCAGCAGCTTGGAATGGGGGGTCCACTACGAGCAGTACTTC. This sequence encodes CASSLEWGVHYEQYF. The variable domain in full, completed from reference TRBV5-1 and TRBJ2-7, reads KAGVTQTPRYLIKTRGQQVTLSCSPISGHRSVSWYQQTPGQGLQFLFEYFSETQRNKGNFPGRFSGRQFSNSRSEMNVSTLELGDSALYLCASSLEWGVHYEQYFGPGTRLTVT.